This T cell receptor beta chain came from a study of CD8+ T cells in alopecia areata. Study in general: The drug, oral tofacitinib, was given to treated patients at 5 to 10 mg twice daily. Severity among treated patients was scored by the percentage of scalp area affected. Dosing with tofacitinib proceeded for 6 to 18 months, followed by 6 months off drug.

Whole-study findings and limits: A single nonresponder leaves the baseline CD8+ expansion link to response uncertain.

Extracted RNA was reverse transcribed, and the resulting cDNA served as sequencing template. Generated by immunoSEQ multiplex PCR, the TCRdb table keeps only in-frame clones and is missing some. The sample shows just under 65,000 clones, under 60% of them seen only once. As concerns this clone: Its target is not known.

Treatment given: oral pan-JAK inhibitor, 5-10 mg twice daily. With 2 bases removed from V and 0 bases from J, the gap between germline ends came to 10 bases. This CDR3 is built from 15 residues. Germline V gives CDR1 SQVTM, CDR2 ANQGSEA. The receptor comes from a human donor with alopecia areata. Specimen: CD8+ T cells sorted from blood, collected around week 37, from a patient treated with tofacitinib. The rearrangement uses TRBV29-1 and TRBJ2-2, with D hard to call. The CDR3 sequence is CSVERSTSNTGELFF. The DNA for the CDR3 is TGCAGCGTTGAAAGATCGACATCGAACACCGGGGAGCTGTTTTTT.